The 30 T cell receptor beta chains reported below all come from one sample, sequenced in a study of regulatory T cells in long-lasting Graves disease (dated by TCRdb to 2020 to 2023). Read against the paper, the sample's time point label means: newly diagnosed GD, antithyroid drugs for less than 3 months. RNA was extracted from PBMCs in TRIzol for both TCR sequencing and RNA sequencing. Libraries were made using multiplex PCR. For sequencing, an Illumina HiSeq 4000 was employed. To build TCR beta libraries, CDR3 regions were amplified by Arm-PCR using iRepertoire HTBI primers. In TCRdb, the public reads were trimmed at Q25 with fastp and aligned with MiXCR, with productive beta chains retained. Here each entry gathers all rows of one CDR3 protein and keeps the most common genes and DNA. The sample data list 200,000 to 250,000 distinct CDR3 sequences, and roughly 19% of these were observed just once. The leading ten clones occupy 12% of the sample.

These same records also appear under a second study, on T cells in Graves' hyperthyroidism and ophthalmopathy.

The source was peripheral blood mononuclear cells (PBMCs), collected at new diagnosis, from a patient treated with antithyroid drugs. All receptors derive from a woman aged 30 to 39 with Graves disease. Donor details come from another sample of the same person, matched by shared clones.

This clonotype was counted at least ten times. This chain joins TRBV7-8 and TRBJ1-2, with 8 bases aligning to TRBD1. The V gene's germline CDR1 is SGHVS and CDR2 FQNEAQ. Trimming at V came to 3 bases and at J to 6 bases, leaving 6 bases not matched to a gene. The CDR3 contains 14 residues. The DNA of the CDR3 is TGTGCCAGCAGCTTGCGACAGGGACAGGATGGCTACACCTTC. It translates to CASSLRQGQDGYTF.

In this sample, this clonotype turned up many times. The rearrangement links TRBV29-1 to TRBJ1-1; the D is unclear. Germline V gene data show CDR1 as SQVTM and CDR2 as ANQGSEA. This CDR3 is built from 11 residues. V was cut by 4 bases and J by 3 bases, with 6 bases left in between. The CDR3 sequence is CSVGGHTEAFF. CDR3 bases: TGCAGCGTTGGAGGGCACACTGAAGCTTTCTTT.

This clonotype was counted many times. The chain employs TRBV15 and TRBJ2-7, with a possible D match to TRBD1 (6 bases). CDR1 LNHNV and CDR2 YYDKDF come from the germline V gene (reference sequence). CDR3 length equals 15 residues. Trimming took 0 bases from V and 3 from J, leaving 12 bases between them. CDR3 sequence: CATSREGGTGYEQYF. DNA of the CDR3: TGTGCCACCAGCAGAGAAGGGGGAACGGGCTACGAGCAGTACTTC. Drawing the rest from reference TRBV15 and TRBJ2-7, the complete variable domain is DAMVIQNPRYQVTQFGKPVTLSCSQTLNHNVMYWYQQKSSQAPKLLFHYYDKDFNNEADTPDNFQSRRPNTSFCFLDIRSPGLGDTAMYLCATSREGGTGYEQYFGPGTRLTVT.

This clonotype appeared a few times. In nucleotides, the CDR3 is TGTGCCAGCGGACAGACAGGGAATAGCAATCAGCCCCAGCATTTT. Protein sequence: CASGQTGNSNQPQHF. The chain carries TRBV6-1 and TRBJ1-5; 7 nucleotides match TRBD1. The germline CDR1 and CDR2 sequences are MNHNS and SASEGT. The V gene end was trimmed by 8 bases and the J gene end by 0 bases; junction bases not matched to a gene: 7. This CDR3 region has 15 residues.

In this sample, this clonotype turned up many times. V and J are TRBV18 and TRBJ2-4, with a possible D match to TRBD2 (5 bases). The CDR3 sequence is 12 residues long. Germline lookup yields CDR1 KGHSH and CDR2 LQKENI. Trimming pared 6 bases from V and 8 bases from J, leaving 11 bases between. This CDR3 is CASSSDFYIQYF. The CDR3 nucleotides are TGTGCCAGCTCCTCGGACTTCTACATTCAGTACTTC.

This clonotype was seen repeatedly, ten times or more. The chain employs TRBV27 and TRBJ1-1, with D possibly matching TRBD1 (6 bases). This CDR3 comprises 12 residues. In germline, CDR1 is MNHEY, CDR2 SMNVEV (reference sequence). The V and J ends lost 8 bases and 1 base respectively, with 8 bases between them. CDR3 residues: CASQTGNTEAFF. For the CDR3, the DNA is TGTGCCAGCCAGACAGGGAACACTGAAGCTTTCTTT.

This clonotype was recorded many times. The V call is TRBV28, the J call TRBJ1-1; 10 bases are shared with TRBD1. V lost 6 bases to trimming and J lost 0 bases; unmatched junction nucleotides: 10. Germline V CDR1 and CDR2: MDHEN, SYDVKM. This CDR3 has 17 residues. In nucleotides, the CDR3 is TGTGCCAGCAGGGAGACCGGGACAGGGGACTTGAACACTGAAGCTTTCTTT. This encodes CASRETGTGDLNTEAFF.

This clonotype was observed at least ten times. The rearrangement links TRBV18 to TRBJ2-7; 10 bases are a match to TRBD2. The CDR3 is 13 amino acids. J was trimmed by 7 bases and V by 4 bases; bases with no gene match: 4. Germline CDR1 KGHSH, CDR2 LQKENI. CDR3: CASSRTSGEEQYF. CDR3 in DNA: TGTGCCAGCTCACGGACTAGCGGTGAAGAGCAGTACTTC.

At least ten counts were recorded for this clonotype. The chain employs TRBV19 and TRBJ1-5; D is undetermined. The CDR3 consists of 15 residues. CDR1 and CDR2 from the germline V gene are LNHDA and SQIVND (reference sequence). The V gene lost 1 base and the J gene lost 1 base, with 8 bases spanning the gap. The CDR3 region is CASSIVGPSNQPQHF. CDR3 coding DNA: TGTGCCAGTAGTATAGTAGGGCCCAGCAATCAGCCCCAGCATTTT.

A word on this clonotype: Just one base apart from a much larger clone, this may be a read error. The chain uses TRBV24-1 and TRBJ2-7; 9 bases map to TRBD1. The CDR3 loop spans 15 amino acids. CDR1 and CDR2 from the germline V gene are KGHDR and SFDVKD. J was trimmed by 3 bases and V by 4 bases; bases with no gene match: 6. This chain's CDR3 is CATSDHRTGDYEQYF. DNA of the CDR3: TGTGCCACCAGTGACCATCGGACAGGGGACTACGAGCAGTACTTC.

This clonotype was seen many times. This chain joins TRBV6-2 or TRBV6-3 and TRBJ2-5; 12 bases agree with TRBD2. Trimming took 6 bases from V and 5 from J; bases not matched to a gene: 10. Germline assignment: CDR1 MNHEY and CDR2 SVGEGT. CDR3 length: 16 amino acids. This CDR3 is CASRRTSGKGGETQYF. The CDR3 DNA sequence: TGTGCCAGCAGAAGGACTAGCGGGAAGGGCGGGGAGACCCAGTACTTC.

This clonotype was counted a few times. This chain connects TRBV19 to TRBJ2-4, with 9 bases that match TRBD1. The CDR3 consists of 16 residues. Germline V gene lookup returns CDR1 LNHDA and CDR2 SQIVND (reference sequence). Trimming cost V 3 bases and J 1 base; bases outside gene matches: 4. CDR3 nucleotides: TGTGCCAGTAGTATCCCCGACAGGGGGGCCAAAAACATTCAGTACTTC. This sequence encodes CASSIPDRGAKNIQYF.

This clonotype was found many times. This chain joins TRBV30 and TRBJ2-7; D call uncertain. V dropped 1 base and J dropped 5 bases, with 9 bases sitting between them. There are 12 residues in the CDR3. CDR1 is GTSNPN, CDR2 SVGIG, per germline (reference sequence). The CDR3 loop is CAWSDSWNEQYF. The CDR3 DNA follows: TGTGCCTGGAGTGACAGTTGGAACGAGCAGTACTTC.

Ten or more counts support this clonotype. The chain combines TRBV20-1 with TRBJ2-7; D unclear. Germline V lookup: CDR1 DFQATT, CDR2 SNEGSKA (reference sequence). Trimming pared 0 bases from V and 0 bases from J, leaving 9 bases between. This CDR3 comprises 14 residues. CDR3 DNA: TGCAGTGCTAGAGACGCGGATAGCTCCTACGAGCAGTACTTC. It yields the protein CSARDADSSYEQYF.

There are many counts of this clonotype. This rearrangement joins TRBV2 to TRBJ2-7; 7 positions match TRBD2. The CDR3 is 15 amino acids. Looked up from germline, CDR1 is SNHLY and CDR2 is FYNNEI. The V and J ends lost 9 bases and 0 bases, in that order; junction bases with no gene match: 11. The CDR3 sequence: CASRERDQASYEQYF. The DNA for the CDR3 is TGTGCCAGTAGGGAGCGGGACCAAGCCTCCTACGAGCAGTACTTC.

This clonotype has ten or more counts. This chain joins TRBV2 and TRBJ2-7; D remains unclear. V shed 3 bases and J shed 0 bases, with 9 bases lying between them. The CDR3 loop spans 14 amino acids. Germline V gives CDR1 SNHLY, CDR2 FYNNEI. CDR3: CASSDARSSYEQYF. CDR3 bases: TGTGCCAGCAGTGATGCACGGAGCTCCTACGAGCAGTACTTC.

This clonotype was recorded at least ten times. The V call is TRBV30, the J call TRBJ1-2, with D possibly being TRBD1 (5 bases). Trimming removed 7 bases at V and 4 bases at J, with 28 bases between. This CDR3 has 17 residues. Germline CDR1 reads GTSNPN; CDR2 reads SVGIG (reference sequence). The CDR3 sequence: CASRSSHNARQIYGYTF. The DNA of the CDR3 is TGTGCCTCCCGGAGTTCACATAACGCCCGACAGATCTATGGCTACACCTTC.

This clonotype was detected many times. The CDR3 here is CASSLILGLNNEQFF. CDR3 DNA sequence: TGTGCCAGCAGTTTAATTTTAGGACTCAACAATGAGCAGTTCTTC. This chain uses TRBV28 with TRBJ2-1, with D possibly being TRBD2 (5 bases). The germline V gene has CDR1 MDHEN and CDR2 SYDVKM. This CDR3 spans 15 amino acids. V lost 2 bases and J 5 bases, leaving 13 bases between the germline ends.

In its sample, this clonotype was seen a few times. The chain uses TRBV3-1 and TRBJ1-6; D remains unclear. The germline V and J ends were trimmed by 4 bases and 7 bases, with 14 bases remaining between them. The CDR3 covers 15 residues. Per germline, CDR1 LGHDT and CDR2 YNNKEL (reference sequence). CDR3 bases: TGTGCCAGCAGCCTTTACACAACCCTAAATTCACCCCTCCACTTT. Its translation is CASSLYTTLNSPLHF.

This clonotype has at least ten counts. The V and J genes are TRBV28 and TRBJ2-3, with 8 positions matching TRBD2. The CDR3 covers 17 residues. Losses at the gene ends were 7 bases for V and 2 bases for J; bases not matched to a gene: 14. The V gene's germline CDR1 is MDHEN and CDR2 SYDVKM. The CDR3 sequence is CASTPPQLAELTDTQYF. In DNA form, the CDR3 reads TGTGCCAGCACTCCTCCCCAACTAGCGGAGCTCACAGATACGCAGTATTTT.

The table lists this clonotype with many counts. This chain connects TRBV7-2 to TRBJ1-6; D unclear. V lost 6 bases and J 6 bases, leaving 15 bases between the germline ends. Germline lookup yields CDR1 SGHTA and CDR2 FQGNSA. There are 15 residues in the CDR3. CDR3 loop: CASSRRGGSNSPLHF. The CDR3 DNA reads TGTGCCAGCAGTCGCCGGGGAGGGAGTAATTCACCCCTCCACTTT.

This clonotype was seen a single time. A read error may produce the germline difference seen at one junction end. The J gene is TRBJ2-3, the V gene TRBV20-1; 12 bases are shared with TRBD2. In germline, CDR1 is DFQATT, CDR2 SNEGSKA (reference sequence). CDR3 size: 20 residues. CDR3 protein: CSAREGLGLAGAPSTDTKYF. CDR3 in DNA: TGCAGTGCTAGAGAGGGGCTGGGACTAGCGGGCGCCCCTAGCACAGATACGAAGTATTTT.

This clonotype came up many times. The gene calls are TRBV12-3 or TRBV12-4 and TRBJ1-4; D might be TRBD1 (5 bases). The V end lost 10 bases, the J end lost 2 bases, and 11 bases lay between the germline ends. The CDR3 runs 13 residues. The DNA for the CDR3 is TGTGCCACCCGGCGGGGCACTAATGAAAAACTGTTTTTT. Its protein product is CATRRGTNEKLFF.

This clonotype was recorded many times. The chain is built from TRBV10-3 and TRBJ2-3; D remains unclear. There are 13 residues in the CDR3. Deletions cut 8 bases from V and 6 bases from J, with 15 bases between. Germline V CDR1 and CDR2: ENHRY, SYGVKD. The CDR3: CAIAKKVQDTQYF. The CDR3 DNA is TGTGCCATCGCAAAGAAGGTACAGGATACGCAGTATTTT.

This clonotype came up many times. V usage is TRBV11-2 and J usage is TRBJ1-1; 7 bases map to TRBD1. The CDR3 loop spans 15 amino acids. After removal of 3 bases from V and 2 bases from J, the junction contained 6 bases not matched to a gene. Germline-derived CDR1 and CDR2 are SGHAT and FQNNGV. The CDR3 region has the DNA TGTGCCAGCAGCTTGTCAGGGGGGTATAACACTGAAGCTTTCTTT. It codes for CASSLSGGYNTEAFF.

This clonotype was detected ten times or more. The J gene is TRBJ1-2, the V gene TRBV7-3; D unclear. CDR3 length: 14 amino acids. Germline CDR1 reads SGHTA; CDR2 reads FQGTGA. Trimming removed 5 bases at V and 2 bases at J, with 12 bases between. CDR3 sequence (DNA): TGTGCCAGCAGCCCCGTCGTTTCGAACTATGGCTACACCTTC. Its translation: CASSPVVSNYGYTF.

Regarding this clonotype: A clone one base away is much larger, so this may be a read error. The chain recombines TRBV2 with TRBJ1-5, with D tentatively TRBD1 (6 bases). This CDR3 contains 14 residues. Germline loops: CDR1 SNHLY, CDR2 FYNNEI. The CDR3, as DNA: TGTGCCAGCAATAGCAGGGGAGGTAATCGGCCCCAGCATTTT. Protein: CASNSRGGNRPQHF. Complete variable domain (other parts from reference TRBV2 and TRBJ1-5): EPEVTQTPSHQVTQMGQEVILRCVPISNHLYFYWYRQILGQKVEFLVSFYNNEISEKSEIFDDQFSVERPDGSNFTLKIRSTKLEDSAMYFCASNSRGGNRPQHFGDGTRLSIL.

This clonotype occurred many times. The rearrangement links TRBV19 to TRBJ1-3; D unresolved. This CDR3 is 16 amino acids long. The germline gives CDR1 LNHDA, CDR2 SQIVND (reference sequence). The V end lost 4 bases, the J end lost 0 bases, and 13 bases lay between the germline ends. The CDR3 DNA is TGTGCCAGTAGTACCCGACCAGACTTCTCTGGAAACACCATATATTTT. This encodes CASSTRPDFSGNTIYF.

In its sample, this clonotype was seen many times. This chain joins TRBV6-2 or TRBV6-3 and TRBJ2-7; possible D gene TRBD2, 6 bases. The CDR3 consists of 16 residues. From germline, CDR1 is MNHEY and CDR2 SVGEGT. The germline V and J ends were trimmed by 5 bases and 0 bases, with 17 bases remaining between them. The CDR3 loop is CASSEIFAGSSYEQYF. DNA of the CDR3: TGTGCCAGCAGTGAAATATTTGCGGGGAGCTCCTACGAGCAGTACTTC.

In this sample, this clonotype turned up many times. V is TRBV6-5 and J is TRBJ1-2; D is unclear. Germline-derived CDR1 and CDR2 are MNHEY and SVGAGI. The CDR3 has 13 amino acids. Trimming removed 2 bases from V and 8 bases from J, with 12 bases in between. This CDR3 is CASSYDNGRGYTF. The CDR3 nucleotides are TGTGCCAGCAGTTACGACAACGGGAGAGGCTACACCTTC.